This T cell receptor beta chain stems from a study of control samples from healthy donors and cancer patients. Profiled with immunoSEQ multiplex PCR; TCRdb holds only in-frame clones, not every one. The sample lists roughly 48,000 clones; 75% to 95% were seen once. CDR1 and CDR2 (germline): GTSNPN, SVGIG (reference sequence). This CDR3 has 14 residues. V dropped 5 bases and J dropped 11; count of bases not matched to a gene: 14. This sequence originates from a woman aged 40 to 50 with head and neck cancer. Sequences were obtained from PBMCs. The chain uses TRBV30 and TRBJ2-7; 11 bases fit TRBD1. The CDR3 DNA sequence: TGTGCCTGGTCCCCGGGACAGGGGGGCGGGATAGAGTACTTC. Residues: CAWSPGQGGGIEYF.